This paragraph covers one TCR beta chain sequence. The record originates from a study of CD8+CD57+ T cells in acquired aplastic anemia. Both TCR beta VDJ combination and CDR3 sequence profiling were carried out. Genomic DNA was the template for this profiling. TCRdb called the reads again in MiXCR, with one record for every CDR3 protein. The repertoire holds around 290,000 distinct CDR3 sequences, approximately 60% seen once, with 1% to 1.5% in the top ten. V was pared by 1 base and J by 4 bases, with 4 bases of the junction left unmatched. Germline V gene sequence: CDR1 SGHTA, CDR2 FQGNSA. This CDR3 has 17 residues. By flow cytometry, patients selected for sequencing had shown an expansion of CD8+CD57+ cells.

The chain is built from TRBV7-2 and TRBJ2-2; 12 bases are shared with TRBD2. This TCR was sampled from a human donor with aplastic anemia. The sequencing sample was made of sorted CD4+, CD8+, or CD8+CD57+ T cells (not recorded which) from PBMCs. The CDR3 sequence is CASSLGLAGGTTGELFF. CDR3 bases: TGTGCCAGCAGCTTAGGCCTAGCGGGGGGGACCACCGGGGAGCTGTTTTTT.